This TCR beta chain appears in the sequencing data of a study of regulatory T cells in long-lasting Graves disease. Study as a whole: Graves' patients, diagnosed recently, had received antithyroid drugs under 3 months.

The time point is: newly diagnosed GD, antithyroid drugs for less than 3 months. PBMC-extracted RNA yielded the TCR library. Many counts were recorded for this clonotype. Its specificity is not known. Notes on the study in general: Favored gene segments in persistent disease were TRBV28, TRBJ1-2 and TRBJ2-5. Persistent Graves' patients showed less TCR diversity than newly diagnosed ones.

Sequencing libraries for TCR beta were prepared with iRepertoire HTBI primers and Arm-PCR of CDR3 regions. As originally analysed: Identification of gene segments yielded more than 55 TRBV and 14 to 15 TRBJ across samples. TCRdb called the multiplex PCR reads again in MiXCR, with one record for every CDR3 protein. These V and J calls rely on TCRdb rather than the paper's analysis. This sample has 200,000 to 250,000 distinct CDR3 sequences, with 18% found just once. CDR1 and CDR2 from the germline V gene are MNHEY and SVGEGT. The CDR3 is 14 residues long. With 5 bases removed from V and 0 bases from J, the gap between germline ends came to 11 bases.

The chain joins TRBV6-2 or TRBV6-3 to TRBJ2-7, with unresolved D. Specimen: peripheral blood mononuclear cells (PBMCs), collected at new diagnosis, from a patient treated with antithyroid drugs. This clonotype was sampled from a female donor with Graves disease. As DNA, the CDR3 is TGTGCCAGCAGTCAGGACGGTGCCTCCTACGAGCAGTACTTC. Amino acid sequence: CASSQDGASYEQYF.